Sequencing of this T cell receptor (beta chain) was carried out in a study of blood T cell repertoires in COVID-19. Turning to the study itself: PBMCs, B-cell-depleted T cells, or T cells were the source of the cDNA or gDNA that made up the material.

Original methodology: From reference gene primer amplification, estimates of nucleated cell counts were derived. Produced via immunoSEQ multiplex PCR; TCRdb's table is partial and in-frame only. D and trimming come from the DNA, and the V and J calls and clone size come from that table. The sample holds under 350,000 clones; roughly 90% are singletons and the top ten take roughly 2.1%. Germline V lookup: CDR1 SGHAT, CDR2 FQNNGV. The CDR3 has 15 amino acids. V gave up 6 bases and J gave up 3 bases, with 17 bases separating them. The sequence derives from a man in his forties or fifties with acute or convalescent COVID-19. The V call is TRBV11-2, the J call TRBJ1-2, with D tentatively TRBD1 (5 bases). Material for sequencing was peripheral blood. The CDR3 sequence: CASSLEVGAHYGYTF. The CDR3 DNA is TGTGCCAGCAGTCTTGAAGTTGGGGCTCACTATGGCTACACCTTC.